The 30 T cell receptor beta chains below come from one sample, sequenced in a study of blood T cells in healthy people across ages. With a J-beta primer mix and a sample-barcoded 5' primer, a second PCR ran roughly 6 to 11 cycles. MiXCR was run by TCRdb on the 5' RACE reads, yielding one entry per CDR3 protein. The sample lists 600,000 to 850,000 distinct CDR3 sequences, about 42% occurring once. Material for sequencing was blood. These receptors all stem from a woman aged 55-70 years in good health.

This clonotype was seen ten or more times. CDR3 residues: CASSVGEPYEQYF. The DNA for the CDR3 is TGTGCCAGCAGCGTAGGCGAACCCTACGAGCAGTACTTC. This sequence joins TRBV9 and TRBJ2-7; D unclear. The V gene lost 0 bases and the J gene lost 2 bases, with 6 bases spanning the gap. Germline loops: CDR1 SGDLS, CDR2 YYNGEE. This CDR3 contains 13 residues.

CDR3 DNA: TGCGCCAGCAGCCAAGACGTCAGGACAGGCATTGAAAAACTGTTTTTT. The encoded protein is CASSQDVRTGIEKLFF. This chain joins TRBV4-1 and TRBJ1-4, with TRBD1 identical over 7 bases. Germline loops: CDR1 MGHRA, CDR2 YSYEKL. The CDR3 contains 16 residues. Germline trimming cut 0 bases from V and 7 bases from J; bases unmatched to any gene: 8.

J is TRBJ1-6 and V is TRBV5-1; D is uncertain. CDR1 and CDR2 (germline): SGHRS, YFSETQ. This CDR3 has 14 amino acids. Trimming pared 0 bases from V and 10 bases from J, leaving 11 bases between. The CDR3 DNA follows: TGCGCCAGCAGCTTGGAGGCAATCCCCTCACCCCTCCACTTT. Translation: CASSLEAIPSPLHF.

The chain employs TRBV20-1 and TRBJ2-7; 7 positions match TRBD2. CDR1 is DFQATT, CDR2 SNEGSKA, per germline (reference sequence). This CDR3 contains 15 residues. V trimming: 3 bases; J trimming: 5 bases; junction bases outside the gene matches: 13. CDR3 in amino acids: CSARPGTTRSDEQYF. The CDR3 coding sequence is TGCAGTGCTAGGCCCGGGACTACCCGGTCCGACGAGCAGTACTTC.

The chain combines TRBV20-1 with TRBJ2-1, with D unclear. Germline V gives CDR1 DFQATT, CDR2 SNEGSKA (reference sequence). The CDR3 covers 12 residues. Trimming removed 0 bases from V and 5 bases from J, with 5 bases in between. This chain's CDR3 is CSARDHNNEQFF. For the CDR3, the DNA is TGCAGTGCTAGAGATCACAACAATGAGCAGTTCTTC.

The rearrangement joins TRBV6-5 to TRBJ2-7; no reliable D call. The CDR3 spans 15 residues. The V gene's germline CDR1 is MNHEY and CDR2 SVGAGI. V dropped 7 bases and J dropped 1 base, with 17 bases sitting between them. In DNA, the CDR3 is TGTGCCAGCACCCTAGGACCCTTCGGGTCCTACGAGCAGTACTTC. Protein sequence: CASTLGPFGSYEQYF.

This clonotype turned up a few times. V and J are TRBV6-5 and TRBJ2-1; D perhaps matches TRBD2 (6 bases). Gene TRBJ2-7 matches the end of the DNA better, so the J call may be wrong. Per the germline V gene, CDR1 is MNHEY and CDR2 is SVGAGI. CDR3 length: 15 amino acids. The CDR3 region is CASSPRGSSYNEQYF. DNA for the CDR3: TGTGCCAGCAGCCCTCGGGGGAGCTCCTACAATGAGCAGTACTTC.

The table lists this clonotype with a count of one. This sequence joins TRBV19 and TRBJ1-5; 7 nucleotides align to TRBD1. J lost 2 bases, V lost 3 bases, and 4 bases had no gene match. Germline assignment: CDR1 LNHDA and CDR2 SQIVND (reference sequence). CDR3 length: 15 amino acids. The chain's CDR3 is CASSIWDSGNQPQHF. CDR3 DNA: TGTGCCAGTAGTATCTGGGACAGCGGCAATCAGCCCCAGCATTTT.

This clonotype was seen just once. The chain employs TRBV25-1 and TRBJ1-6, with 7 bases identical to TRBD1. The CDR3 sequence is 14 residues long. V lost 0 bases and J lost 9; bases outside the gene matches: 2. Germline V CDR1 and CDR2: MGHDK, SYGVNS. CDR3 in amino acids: CASSEYRGSSPLHF. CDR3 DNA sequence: TGTGCCAGCAGTGAATACAGGGGGAGTTCACCCCTCCACTTT.

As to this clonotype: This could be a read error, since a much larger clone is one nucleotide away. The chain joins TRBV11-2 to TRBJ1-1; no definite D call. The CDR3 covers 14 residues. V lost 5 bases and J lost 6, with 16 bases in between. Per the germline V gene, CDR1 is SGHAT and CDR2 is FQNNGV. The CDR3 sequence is CASSPVEVGAEAFF. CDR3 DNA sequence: TGTGCCAGCAGCCCCGTAGAGGTGGGCGCTGAAGCTTTCTTT. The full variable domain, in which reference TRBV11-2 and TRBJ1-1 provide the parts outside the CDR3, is EAGVAQSPRYKIIEKRQSVAFWCNPISGHATLYWYQQILGQGPKLLIQFQNNGVVDDSQLPKDRFSAERLKGVDSTLKIQPAKLEDSAVYLCASSPVEVGAEAFFGQGTRLTVV.

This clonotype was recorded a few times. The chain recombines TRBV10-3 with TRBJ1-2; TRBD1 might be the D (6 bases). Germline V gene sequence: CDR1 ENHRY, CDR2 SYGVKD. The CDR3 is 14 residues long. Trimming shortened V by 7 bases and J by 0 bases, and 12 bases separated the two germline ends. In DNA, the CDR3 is TGTGCCATCAACCCGGGACAAGCTAACTATGGCTACACCTTC. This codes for CAINPGQANYGYTF.

The CDR3: CATPSQGMNTEAFF. As DNA, the CDR3 is TGTGCCACTCCCTCACAAGGGATGAACACTGAAGCTTTCTTT. This sequence joins TRBV10-3 and TRBJ1-1; D is unresolved. V lost 10 bases, J lost 0 bases, and 15 bases lay in between. In germline, CDR1 is ENHRY, CDR2 SYGVKD. This CDR3 has 14 amino acids.

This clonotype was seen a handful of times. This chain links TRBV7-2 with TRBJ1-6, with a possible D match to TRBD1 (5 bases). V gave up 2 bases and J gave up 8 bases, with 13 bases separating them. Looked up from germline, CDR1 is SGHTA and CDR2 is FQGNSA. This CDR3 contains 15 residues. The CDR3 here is CASSLLSRADSPLHF. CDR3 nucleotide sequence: TGTGCCAGCAGCTTATTAAGCAGGGCCGATTCACCCCTCCACTTT.

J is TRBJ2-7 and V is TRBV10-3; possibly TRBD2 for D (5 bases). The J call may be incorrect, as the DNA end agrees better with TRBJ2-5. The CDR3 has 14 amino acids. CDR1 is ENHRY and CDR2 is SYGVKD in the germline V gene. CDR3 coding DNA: TGTGCCATCAGTGAGACGGGGAGAGGAGAGACCCAGTACTTC. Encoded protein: CAISETGRGETQYF.

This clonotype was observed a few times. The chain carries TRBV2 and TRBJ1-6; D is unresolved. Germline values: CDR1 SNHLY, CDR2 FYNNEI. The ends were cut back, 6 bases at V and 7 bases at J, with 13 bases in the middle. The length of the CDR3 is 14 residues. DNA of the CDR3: TGTGCCAGCAGCTACGGAACGTCCAATTCACCCCTCCACTTT. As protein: CASSYGTSNSPLHF.

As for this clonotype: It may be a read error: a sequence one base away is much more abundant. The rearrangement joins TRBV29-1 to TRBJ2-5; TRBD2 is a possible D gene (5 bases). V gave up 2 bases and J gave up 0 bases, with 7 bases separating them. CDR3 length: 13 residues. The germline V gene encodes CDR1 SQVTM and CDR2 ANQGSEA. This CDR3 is CSVELRDQETQYF. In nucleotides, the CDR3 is TGCAGCGTTGAATTGAGGGACCAAGAGACCCAGTACTTC.

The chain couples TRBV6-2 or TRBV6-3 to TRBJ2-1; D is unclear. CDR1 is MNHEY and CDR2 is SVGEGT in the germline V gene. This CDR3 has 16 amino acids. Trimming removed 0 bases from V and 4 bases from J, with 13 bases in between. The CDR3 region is CASSYSFERVYNEQFF. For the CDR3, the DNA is TGTGCCAGCAGTTACTCCTTCGAAAGGGTTTACAATGAGCAGTTCTTC.

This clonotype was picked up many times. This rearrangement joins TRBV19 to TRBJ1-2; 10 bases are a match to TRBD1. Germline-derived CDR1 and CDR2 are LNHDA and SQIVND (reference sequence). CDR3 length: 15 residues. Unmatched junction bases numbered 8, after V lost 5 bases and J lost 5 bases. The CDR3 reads CASSVVPGQGYGYTF. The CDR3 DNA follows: TGTGCCAGTAGTGTAGTCCCGGGACAGGGGTATGGCTACACCTTC. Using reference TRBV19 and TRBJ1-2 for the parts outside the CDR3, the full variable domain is DGGITQSPKYLFRKEGQNVTLSCEQNLNHDAMYWYRQDPGQGLRLIYYSQIVNDFQKGDIAEGYSVSREKKESFPLTVTSAQKNPTAFYLCASSVVPGQGYGYTFGSGTRLTVV.

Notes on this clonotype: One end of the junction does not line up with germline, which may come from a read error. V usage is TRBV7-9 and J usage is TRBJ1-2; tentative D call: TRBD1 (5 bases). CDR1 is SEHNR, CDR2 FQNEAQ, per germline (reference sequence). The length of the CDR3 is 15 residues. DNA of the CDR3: TGTGCCAACAGCTTAGCTTTGGGGCACGACTATGGCTACACCTTC. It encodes CANSLALGHDYGYTF.

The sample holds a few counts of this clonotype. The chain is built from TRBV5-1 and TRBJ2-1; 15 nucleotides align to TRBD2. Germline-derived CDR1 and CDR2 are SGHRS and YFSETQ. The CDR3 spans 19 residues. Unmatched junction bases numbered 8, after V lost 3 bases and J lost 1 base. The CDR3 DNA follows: TGCGCCAGCAGCTCCGGACTAGCGGGAGGGCCTATATCCTACAATGAGCAGTTCTTC. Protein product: CASSSGLAGGPISYNEQFF.

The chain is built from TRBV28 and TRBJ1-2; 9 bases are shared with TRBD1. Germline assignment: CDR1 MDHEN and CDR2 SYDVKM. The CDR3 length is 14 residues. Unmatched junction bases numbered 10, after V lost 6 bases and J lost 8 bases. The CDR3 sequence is CASRSGQGLEGYTF. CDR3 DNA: TGTGCCAGCAGATCGGGACAGGGCCTAGAGGGCTACACCTTC.

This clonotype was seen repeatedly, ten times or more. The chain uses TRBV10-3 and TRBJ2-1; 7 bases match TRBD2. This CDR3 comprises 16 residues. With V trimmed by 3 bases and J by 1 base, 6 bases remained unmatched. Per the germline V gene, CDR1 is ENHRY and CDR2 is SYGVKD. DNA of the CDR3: TGTGCCATCAGTGAAAGGGTCGGGAGGTCCTACAATGAGCAGTTCTTC. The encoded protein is CAISERVGRSYNEQFF.

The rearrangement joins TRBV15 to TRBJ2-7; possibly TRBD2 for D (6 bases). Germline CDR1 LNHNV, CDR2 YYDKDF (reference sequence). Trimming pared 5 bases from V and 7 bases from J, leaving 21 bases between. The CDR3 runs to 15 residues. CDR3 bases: TGTGCCACCAGCCCCGCCAGGGCGGGATACAATGAGCAGTACTTC. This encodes CATSPARAGYNEQYF.

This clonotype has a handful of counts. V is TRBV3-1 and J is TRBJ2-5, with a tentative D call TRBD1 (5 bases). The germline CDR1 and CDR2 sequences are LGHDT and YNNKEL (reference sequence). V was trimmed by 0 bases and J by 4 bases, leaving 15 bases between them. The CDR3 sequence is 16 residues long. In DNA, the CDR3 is TGTGCCAGCAGCCAAGAAGGGCAGGGTAGGCGAGAGACCCAGTACTTC. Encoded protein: CASSQEGQGRRETQYF.

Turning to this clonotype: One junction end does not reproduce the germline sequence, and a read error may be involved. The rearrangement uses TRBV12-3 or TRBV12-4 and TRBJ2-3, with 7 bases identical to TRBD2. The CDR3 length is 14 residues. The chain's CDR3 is CASGQGGSPDTPYF. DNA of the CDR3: TGTGCCAGCGGGCAAGGCGGGAGTCCAGATACGCCGTATTTT.

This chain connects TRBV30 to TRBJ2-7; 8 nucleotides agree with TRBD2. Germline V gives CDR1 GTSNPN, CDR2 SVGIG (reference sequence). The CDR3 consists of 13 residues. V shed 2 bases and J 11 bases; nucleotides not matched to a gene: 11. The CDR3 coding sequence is TGTGCCTGGAGTCTCTCCGGGGGGGTAATCAAGTACTTC. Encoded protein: CAWSLSGGVIKYF.

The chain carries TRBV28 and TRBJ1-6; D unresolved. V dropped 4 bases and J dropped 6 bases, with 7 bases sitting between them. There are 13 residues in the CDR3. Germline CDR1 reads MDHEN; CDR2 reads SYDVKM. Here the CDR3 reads CASSWDSNSPLHF. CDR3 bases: TGTGCCAGCAGTTGGGATTCTAATTCACCCCTCCACTTT.

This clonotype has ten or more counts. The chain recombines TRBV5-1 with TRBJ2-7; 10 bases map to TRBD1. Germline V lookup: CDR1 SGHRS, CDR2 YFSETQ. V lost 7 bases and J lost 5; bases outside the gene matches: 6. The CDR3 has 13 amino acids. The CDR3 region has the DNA TGCGCCAGCCGGGGACAGGGGATCAACGAGCAGTACTTC. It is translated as CASRGQGINEQYF. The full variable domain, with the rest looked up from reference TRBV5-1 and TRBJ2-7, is KAGVTQTPRYLIKTRGQQVTLSCSPISGHRSVSWYQQTPGQGLQFLFEYFSETQRNKGNFPGRFSGRQFSNSRSEMNVSTLELGDSALYLCASRGQGINEQYFGPGTRLTVT.

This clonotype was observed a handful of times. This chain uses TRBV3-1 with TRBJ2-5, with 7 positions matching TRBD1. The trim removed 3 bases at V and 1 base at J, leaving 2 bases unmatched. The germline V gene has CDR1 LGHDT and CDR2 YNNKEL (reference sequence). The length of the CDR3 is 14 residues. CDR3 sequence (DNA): TGTGCCAGCAGCCACACAGGGGTCCAAGAGACCCAGTACTTC. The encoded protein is CASSHTGVQETQYF.

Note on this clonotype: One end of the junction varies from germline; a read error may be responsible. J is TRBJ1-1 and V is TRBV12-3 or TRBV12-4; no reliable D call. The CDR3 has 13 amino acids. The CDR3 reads CASGLKVNTEAFF. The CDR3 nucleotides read TGCGCCAGCGGTTTAAAGGTGAACACTGAAGCTTTCTTT.